The sequence of this TCR beta chain was determined in a study of human T cells and chemical hapten exposure. Study information: TCR yields per sample varied mostly from small pooled library volume differences. Study-level results: Having alopecia, donors may respond immunologically unlike healthy people. Significantly greater numbers of large CDR3 similarity clusters came from expanded TCRs than from controls.

This clonotype was picked up a small number of times. Its antigen is unidentified. Individual cDNA molecules had unique molecular identifiers attached to them by the library. MiXCR, applied by TCRdb to the RACE reads, yields one record per CDR3 protein. The sample yields 180,000 or so distinct CDR3 sequences, about 31% seen once. Time point of the sample: pre-sensitization, week 0. The treatment denotes: therapeutic diphenylcyclopropenone sensitization with weekly scalp DPC. V was clipped by 2 bases and J by 3 bases, with 11 bases between them. The CDR3 length is 15 residues. Germline-derived CDR1 and CDR2 are SGHRS and YFSETQ.

This chain connects TRBV5-1 to TRBJ2-2; D is possibly TRBD1 (5 bases). The sequence was obtained from a woman in her twenties or thirties with alopecia areata. Some clones in this sample may be carry-over from other donors' samples. The sequenced sample was whole blood, obtained in connection with sensitization to the hapten diphenylcyclopropenone (DPC). CDR3 in DNA: TGCGCCAGCAGCTTAAGGCAGGGTGACACCGGGGAGCTGTTTTTT. Amino acids: CASSLRQGDTGELFF.